What follows describes a single TCR beta chain. The table lists this clonotype with many counts. Its antigen is still unknown. The input lacks base qualities; no much larger clone sits a single base away. Cells that were CD4+CD25+CD127-/low were isolated as Tregs. Tregs, naive and memory CD4+ T cells from tumor, blood and ipsilateral draining lymph nodes of 5 or 6 breast cancer patients underwent full-length TCR alpha and beta sequencing. Tumor tissue and lymph nodes from ipsilateral axillary dissection were perfused with PBS, minced and digested with collagenase I and hyaluronidase. A purity exceeding 90% was confirmed by FACS for the sorted cell populations. According to the germline V gene, CDR1 reads SGHRS and CDR2 reads YFSETQ. The CDR3 goes from the cysteine to the phenylalanine over 14 residues. The only DNA kept is the CDR3, 42 bases in frame from the first base. Germline trimming: 7 bases from V, 4 bases from J; junction bases outside gene matches: 11.

The entry originates in a study (dated by TCRdb to the mid-2010s). With regard to the full study: The study tested whether tumor-infiltrating Tregs in breast cancer are recruited from blood Tregs or converted in situ from other CD4+ T cell subsets. The paper as a whole reports these results and caveats: The greatest overlap of tumor-infiltrating Treg TCR alpha and beta sequences was observed with tumor naive CD4+ T cells, followed by blood naive CD4+ T cells. Validation in the larger cohort was restricted to a single TCR beta V-J rearrangement rather than whole repertoires. Tumor memory CD4+ T cell TCR gene usage was found to cluster with blood and lymph node memory CD4+ cells and with lymph node naive CD4+ cells.

Full-length TCR variable regions were amplified by 5' RACE PCR using constant-region reverse primers, and then by semi-nested PCR using Nested Universal Primer A. Using the ReliaPrep RNA Cell Miniprep System, total RNA was extracted, and the SMARTer RACE 5'/3' Kit was then used to reverse transcribe the RNA into 5'RACE-ready cDNA. Full-length TCR alpha and beta libraries were barcoded with multiplex adaptors and sequenced on an Illumina MiSeq. Per the source publication's procedure: For each of nine subset-tissue groups, sequencing data from the five patients were combined, and the groups were compared by unsupervised clustering of TCR gene usage. Repertoire similarity was calculated with the Morisita-Horn index, weighting shared sequences by their contribution to each repertoire. TCRdb trimmed public reads at Q25 via fastp, called clones via MiXCR and kept in-frame beta chains. Rows with one shared CDR3 protein collapse into an entry with the most common genes and DNA. TCRdb assigned the V and J calls; the authors' analysis was not used. The sample records more than 55,000 distinct CDR3 sequences, roughly 20% of which are singletons. 3% to 4% of the sample is taken by the ten largest.

Sequencing was done on a sample of tumor-infiltrating Tregs sorted from the breast tumor. The chain uses TRBV5-1 and TRBJ2-7; 7 nucleotides in the junction match TRBD2. This clonotype was obtained from a female donor with breast cancer. The DNA sequence follows: TGCGCCAGCTCCCAGGGAGGGCCTCTATACGAGCAGTACTTC. Translation gives CASSQGGPLYEQYF.